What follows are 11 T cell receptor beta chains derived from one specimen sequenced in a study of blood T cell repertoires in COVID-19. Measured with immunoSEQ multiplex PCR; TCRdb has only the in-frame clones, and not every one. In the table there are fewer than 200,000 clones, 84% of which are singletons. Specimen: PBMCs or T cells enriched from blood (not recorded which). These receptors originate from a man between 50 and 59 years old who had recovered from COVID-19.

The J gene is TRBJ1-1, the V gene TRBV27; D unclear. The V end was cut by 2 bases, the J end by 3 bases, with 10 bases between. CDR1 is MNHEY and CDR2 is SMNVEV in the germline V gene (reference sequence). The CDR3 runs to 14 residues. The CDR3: CASSLGPQYTEAFF. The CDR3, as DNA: TGTGCCAGCAGTTTAGGCCCGCAGTACACTGAAGCTTTCTTT.

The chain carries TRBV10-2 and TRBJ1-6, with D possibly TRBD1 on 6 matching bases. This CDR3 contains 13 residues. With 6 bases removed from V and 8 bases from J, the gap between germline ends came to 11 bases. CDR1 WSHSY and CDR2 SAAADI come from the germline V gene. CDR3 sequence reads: CASSRGIDSPLHF. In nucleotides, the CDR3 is TGCGCCAGCAGCAGGGGTATTGATTCACCCCTCCACTTT.

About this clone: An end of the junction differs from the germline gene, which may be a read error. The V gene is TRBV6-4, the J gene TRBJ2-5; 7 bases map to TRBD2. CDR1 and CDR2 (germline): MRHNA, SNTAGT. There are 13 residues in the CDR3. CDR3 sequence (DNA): TGTGCCAGCAGTGACACCACACGGGGGGTCCACAACTTC. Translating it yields CASSDTTRGVHNF.

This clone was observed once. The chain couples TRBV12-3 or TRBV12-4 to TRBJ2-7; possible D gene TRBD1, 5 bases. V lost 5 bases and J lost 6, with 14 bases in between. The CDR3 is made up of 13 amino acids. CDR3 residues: CASSLGQGGEQYF. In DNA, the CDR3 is TGTGCCAGCAGTCTGGGGCAGGGTGGCGAGCAGTACTTC.

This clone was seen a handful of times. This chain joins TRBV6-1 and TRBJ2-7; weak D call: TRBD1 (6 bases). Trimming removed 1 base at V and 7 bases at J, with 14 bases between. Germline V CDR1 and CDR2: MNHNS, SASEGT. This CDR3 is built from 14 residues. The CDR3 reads CASSEEPGAGEQYF. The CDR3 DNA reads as TGTGCCAGCAGTGAAGAGCCAGGGGCAGGGGAGCAGTACTTC.

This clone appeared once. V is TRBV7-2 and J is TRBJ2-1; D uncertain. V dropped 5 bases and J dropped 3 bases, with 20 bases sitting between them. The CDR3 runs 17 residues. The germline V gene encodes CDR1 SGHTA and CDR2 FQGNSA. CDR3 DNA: TGTGCCAGCAGCCCCCCCCGAGGCGGAGATGGCTACAATGAGCAGTTCTTC. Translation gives CASSPPRGGDGYNEQFF.

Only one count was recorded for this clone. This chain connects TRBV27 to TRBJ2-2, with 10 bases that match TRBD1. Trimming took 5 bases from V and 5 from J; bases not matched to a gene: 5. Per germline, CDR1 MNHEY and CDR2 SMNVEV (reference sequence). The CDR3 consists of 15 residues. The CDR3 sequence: CASSPDRGGTGELFF. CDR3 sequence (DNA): TGTGCCAGCAGTCCGGACAGGGGGGGGACCGGGGAGCTGTTTTTT.

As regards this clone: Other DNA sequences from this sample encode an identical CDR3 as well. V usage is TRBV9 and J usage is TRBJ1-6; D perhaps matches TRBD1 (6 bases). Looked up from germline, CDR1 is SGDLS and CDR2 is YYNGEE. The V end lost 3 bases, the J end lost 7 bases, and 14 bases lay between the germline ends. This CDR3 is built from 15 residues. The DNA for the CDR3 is TGTGCCAGCAGCGCCCTGGGGCAGGGGAATTCACCCCTCCACTTT. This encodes CASSALGQGNSPLHF. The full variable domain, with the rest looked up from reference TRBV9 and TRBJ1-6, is DSGVTQTPKHLITATGQRVTLRCSPRSGDLSVYWYQQSLDQGLQFLIQYYNGEERAKGNILERFSAQQFPDLHSELNLSSLELGDSALYFCASSALGQGNSPLHFGNGTRLTVT.

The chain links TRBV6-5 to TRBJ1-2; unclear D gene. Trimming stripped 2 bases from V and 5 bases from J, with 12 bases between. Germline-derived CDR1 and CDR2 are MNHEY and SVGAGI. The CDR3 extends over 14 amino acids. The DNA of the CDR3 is TGTGCCAGCAGTTACCTCCCGGAGCCATATGGCTACACCTTC. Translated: CASSYLPEPYGYTF.

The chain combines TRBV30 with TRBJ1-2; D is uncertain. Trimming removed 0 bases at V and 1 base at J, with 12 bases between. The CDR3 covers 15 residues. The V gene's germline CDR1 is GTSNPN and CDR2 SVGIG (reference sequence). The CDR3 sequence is CAWSVTRRGNYGYTF. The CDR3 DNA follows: TGTGCCTGGAGTGTTACGCGACGGGGTAACTATGGCTACACCTTC.

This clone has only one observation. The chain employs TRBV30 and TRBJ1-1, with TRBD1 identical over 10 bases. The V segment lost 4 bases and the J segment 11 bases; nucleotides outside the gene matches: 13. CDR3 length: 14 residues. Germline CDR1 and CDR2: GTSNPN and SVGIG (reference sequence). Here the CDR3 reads CAWTAGTGVRSAFF. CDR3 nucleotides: TGTGCCTGGACCGCAGGGACAGGGGTTAGATCGGCTTTCTTT.